This T cell receptor beta chain was sequenced during a study of blood T cell repertoires in COVID-19. Study as a whole: Whether acute or convalescent, the COVID-19 samples came from the United States, Italy and Spain.

CDR1 is SGHVS, CDR2 FQNEAQ, per germline. CDR3 length equals 15 residues. With V trimmed by 1 base and J by 7 bases, 6 bases remained unmatched. Original processing notes: Reference gene primer amplification gave nucleated cell count estimates. Libraries were prepared by immunoSEQ multiplex PCR; TCRdb keeps only in-frame clonotypes and omits some of them. V, J and clone size were drawn from that table, and D and trimming were deduced from the DNA. There are about 63,000 clones in the sample; roughly 74% occur only once, and approximately 30% lies in the top ten. The V and J genes are TRBV7-8 and TRBJ1-2; 10 bases map to TRBD1. The sample taken for sequencing was peripheral blood. The TCR comes from a woman over 75 with acute or convalescent COVID-19. DNA for the CDR3: TGTGCCAGCAGCTTAGATGGACAGGGGGTGGGTGGCTACACCTTC. Protein sequence: CASSLDGQGVGGYTF.